This T cell receptor beta chain was documented in a study of CD8 T cells in Susac syndrome. Regarding the study as a whole: The authors acknowledged that their TCR sequencing and HLA analysis involved a relatively small number of individuals.

TCR beta sequencing covered blood CD8+ and CD4+ T cells. The authors negatively isolated CD8+ and CD4+ T cells and FACS-enriched TEMRA cells. Details on this clonotype: Its target is not known.

About 0.5 to 1 ug RNA was reverse transcribed with random hexamers. Across 54 Vbeta and 13 Jbeta, immunoSEQ multiplex PCR amplified TCR beta CDR3. Each CDR3 protein gets one entry after TCRdb re-called the immunoSEQ multiplex PCR reads with MiXCR. This table holds about 290,000 distinct CDR3 sequences, approximately 90% found once. The CDR3 length is 14 residues. Trimming removed 9 bases from V and 6 bases from J, with 17 bases in between. The specimen was CD8+ T cells from PBMCs. V and J are TRBV12-3 or TRBV12-4 and TRBJ1-4, with D perhaps TRBD1 (6 bases). The TCR comes from a human donor with multiple sclerosis. This CDR3 reads CASLRGNGYEKLFF. Written as DNA, the CDR3 is TGTGCCAGTCTAAGGGGGAACGGTTATGAAAAACTGTTTTTT.